Listed below are T cell receptor beta chains from one sample, sequenced in a study of blood T cell repertoires in COVID-19. Measured with immunoSEQ multiplex PCR; TCRdb has only the in-frame clones, and not every one. The sample consists of about 100,000 clones, 90% to 95% of them appearing once. Sequencing was carried out using peripheral blood. The receptor set was obtained from a human donor in a cohort sampled during active COVID-19. CDR3s include the opening cysteine and the closing phenylalanine or tryptophan. D genes are given only for firm matches. Size is omitted from some rows. Given values are once, few, many or a class for expanded clones.

j_call	clone_size	v_call	d_call	cdr3_aa	cdr3_nt
TRBJ2-1	NA	TRBV4-3	NA	CASSRTSIDEQFF	TGCGCCAGCAGCCGTACTAGCATCGATGAGCAGTTCTTC
TRBJ1-3	NA	TRBV28	TRBD1	CASSYGDSISGNTIYF	TGTGCCAGCAGTTACGGGGACAGTATCTCTGGAAACACCATATATTTT
TRBJ1-2	NA	TRBV18	TRBD1	CASSPEGQGASNYGYTF	TGTGCCAGCTCACCAGAGGGACAGGGGGCTTCTAACTATGGCTACACCTTC
TRBJ1-1	NA	TRBV27	NA	CASSFRPGTEAFF	TGTGCCAGCAGTTTCCGCCCGGGCACTGAAGCTTTCTTT
TRBJ2-3	NA	TRBV7-9	NA	CALTPTFPTDTQYF	TGTGCCTTGACACCAACCTTTCCCACAGATACGCAGTATTTT
TRBJ1-2	NA	TRBV15	NA	CATSRDMGTGYSYGYTF	TGTGCCACCAGCAGAGATATGGGCACAGGGTATAGCTATGGCTACACCTTC
TRBJ2-7	NA	TRBV28	NA	CASSQAGRPPGEQYF	TGTGCCAGCAGCCAGGCTGGGAGGCCTCCGGGCGAGCAGTACTTC
TRBJ1-3	NA	TRBV4-3	NA	CASSQFQGNGNTIYF	TGCGCCAGCAGCCAGTTCCAGGGGAACGGAAACACCATATATTTT
TRBJ2-1	once	TRBV7-9	NA	CASSPTAGRANEQFF	TGTGCCAGCAGCCCTACGGCGGGAAGGGCGAATGAGCAGTTCTTC
TRBJ1-5	NA	TRBV19	TRBD1	CASTTGVANQPQHF	TGTGCCAGTACCACAGGGGTAGCTAATCAGCCCCAGCATTTT
TRBJ2-7	NA	TRBV7-9	TRBD1	CASSWTGVGNYEQYF	TGTGCCAGCAGCTGGACAGGGGTCGGCAACTACGAGCAGTACTTC
TRBJ1-5	NA	TRBV18	NA	CASSPTADNQPQHF	TGTGCCAGCTCACCGACAGCAGACAATCAGCCCCAGCATTTT
TRBJ1-5	NA	TRBV18	TRBD1	CASSPRQGDQPQHF	TGTGCCAGCTCACCCCGACAGGGCGATCAGCCCCAGCATTTT
TRBJ1-6	NA	TRBV7-9	NA	CASSSLQGYNSPLHF	TGTGCCAGCAGCTCCCTCCAGGGCTATAATTCACCCCTCCACTTT
TRBJ2-1	once	TRBV6-5	TRBD2	CASSSGLAGGDEQFF	TGTGCCAGCAGTTCAGGACTAGCGGGAGGCGATGAGCAGTTCTTC
TRBJ2-1	once	TRBV18	NA	CASSMPVNEQFF	TGTGCCAGCTCAATGCCGGTCAATGAGCAGTTCTTC
TRBJ2-2	few	TRBV6-2/TRBV6-3	TRBD2	CASSKLAGGTGELFF	TGTGCCAGCAGTAAACTAGCGGGTGGGACCGGGGAGCTGTTTTTT
TRBJ2-7	NA	TRBV7-9	NA	CASSFLNLYSPMDEQYF	TGTGCCAGCAGCTTTCTGAACCTATACTCCCCTATGGACGAGCAGTACTTC
TRBJ1-5	NA	TRBV5-1	NA	CASAGGPNQPQHF	TGCGCCAGCGCGGGGGGACCCAATCAGCCCCAGCATTTT
TRBJ1-6	NA	TRBV7-6	TRBD1	CASSYGTGVNNSPLHF	TGTGCCAGCAGCTATGGGACAGGGGTTAATAATTCACCCCTCCACTTT
TRBJ1-2	NA	TRBV3-1/TRBV3-2	TRBD1	CAIFLRDRVYYGYTF	TGTGCCATTTTTCTTAGGGACAGGGTTTATTATGGCTACACCTTC
TRBJ2-3	NA	TRBV10-3	NA	CAITRGGGATDTQYF	TGTGCCATCACCCGGGGAGGGGGGGCCACAGATACGCAGTATTTT
TRBJ2-7	NA	TRBV19	NA	CATSEGRAYYEQYF	TGTGCCACTTCGGAGGGCAGGGCTTACTACGAGCAGTACTTC
TRBJ2-1	NA	TRBV2	NA	CASSEFPSIF	TGTGCCAGCAGTGAATTTCCATCAATCTTC
TRBJ2-3	NA	TRBV19	NA	CASSPQGRRADTQYF	TGTGCCAGTAGTCCCCAGGGGCGAAGGGCAGATACGCAGTATTTT
TRBJ2-3	NA	TRBV19	TRBD2	CASSSSLLAGDPDTQYF	TGTGCCAGTAGTTCAAGCCTCCTAGCGGGAGACCCAGATACGCAGTATTTT
TRBJ2-1	NA	TRBV7-2	NA	CASRRRGGYYNEQFF	TGTGCCAGCAGACGTAGAGGGGGTTACTACAATGAGCAGTTCTTC
TRBJ1-1	NA	TRBV3-1/TRBV3-2	NA	CASSQDGASRRNTEAFF	TGTGCCAGCAGCCAAGATGGGGCGTCTCGAAGGAACACTGAAGCTTTCTTT
TRBJ1-6	NA	TRBV28	TRBD1	CASSLGTGGPNSPLHF	TGTGCCAGCAGTTTAGGGACAGGGGGGCCTAATTCACCCCTCCACTTT
TRBJ2-7	NA	TRBV11-2	NA	CASSLDEPRVTYEQYF	TGTGCCAGCAGCTTAGACGAGCCCAGGGTCACCTACGAGCAGTACTTC
TRBJ1-2	NA	TRBV7-8	NA	CASSPGGYGYTF	TGTGCCAGCAGCCCGGGGGGGTATGGCTACACCTTC
TRBJ1-6	once	TRBV7-2	NA	CASSSRTGFYNSPLHF	TGTGCCAGCAGCTCCAGAACAGGCTTCTATAATTCACCCCTCCACTTT
TRBJ2-3	NA	TRBV4-1	NA	CASSQRLLGATDTQYF	TGCGCCAGCAGCCAAAGACTCCTAGGGGCCACAGATACGCAGTATTTT
TRBJ2-3	once	TRBV6-2/TRBV6-3	TRBD2	CASSYFGGGASDTQYF	TGTGCCAGCAGTTACTTTGGCGGGGGGGCTTCAGATACGCAGTATTTT
TRBJ1-5	NA	TRBV7-2	NA	CASSLVGGQAFNQPQHF	TGTGCCAGCAGCTTAGTGGGGGGGCAGGCCTTCAATCAGCCCCAGCATTTT